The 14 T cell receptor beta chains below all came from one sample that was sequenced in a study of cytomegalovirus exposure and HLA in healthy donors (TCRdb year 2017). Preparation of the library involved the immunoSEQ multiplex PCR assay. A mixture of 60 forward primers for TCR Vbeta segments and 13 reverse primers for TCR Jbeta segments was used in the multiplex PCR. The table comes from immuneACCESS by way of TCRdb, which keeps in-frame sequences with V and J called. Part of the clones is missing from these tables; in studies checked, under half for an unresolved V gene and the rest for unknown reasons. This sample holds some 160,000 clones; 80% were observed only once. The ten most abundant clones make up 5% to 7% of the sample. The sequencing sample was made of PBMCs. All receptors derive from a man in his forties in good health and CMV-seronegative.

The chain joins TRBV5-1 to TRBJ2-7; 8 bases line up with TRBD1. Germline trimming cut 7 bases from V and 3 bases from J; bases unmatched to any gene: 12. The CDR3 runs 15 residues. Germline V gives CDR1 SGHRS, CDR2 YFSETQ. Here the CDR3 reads CASQTTDRGFYEQYF. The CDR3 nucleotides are TGCGCCAGCCAGACAACCGACAGGGGCTTCTACGAGCAGTACTTC.

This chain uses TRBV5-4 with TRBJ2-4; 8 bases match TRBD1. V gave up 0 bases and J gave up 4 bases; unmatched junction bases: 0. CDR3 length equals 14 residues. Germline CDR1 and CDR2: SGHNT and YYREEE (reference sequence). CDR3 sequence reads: CASSLGDRKNIQYF. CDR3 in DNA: TGTGCCAGCAGCTTGGGGGACAGGAAAAACATTCAGTACTTC. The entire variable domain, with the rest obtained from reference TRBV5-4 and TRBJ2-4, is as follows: ETGVTQSPTHLIKTRGQQVTLRCSSQSGHNTVSWYQQALGQGPQFIFQYYREEENGRGNFPPRFSGLQFPNYSSELNVNALELDDSALYLCASSLGDRKNIQYFGAGTRLSVL.

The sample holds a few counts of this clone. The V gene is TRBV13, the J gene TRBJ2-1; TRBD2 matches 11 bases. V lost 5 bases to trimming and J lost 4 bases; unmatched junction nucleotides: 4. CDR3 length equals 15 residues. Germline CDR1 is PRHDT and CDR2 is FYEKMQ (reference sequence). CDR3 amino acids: CASSGGTSGYNEQFF. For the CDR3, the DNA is TGTGCCAGCAGCGGAGGGACTAGCGGTTACAATGAGCAGTTCTTC.

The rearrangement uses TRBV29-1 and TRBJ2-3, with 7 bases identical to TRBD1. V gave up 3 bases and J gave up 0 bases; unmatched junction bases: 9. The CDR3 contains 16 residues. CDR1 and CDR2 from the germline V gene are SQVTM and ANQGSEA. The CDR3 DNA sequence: TGCAGCGTTGAGGGGCCCGGGACAGCAAGCACAGATACGCAGTATTTT. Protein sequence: CSVEGPGTASTDTQYF.

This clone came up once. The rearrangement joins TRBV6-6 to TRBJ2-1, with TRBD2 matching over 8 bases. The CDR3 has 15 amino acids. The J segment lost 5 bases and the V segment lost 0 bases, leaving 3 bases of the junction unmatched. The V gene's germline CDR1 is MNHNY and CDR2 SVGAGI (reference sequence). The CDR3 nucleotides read TGTGCCAGCAGTTACTCGACTAGCGCAGACAATGAGCAGTTCTTC. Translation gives CASSYSTSADNEQFF.

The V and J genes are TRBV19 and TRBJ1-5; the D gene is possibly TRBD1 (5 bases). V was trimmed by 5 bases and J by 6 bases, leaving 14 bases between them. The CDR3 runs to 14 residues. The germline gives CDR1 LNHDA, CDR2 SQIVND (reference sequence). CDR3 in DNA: TGTGCCAGTAGTTGGGATGGGGGGGGTCAGCCCCAGCATTTT. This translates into CASSWDGGGQPQHF.

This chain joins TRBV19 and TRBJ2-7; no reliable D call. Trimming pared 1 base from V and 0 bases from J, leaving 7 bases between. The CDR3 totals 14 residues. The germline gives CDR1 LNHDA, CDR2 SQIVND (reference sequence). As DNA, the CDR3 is TGTGCCAGTAGTATAGGGCACCCCTCCTACGAGCAGTACTTC. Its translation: CASSIGHPSYEQYF.

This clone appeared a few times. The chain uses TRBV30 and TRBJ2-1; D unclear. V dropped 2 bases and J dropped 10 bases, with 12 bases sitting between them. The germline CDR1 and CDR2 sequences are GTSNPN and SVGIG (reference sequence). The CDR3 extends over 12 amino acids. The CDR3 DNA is TGTGCCTGGAGTTTCTCCACTGCGGAGCAGTTCTTC. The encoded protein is CAWSFSTAEQFF.

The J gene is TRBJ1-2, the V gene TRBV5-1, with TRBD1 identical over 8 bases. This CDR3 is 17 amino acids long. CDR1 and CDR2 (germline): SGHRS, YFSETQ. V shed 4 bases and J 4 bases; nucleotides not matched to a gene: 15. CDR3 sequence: CASSQSTRPGGRYGYTF. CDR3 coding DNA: TGCGCCAGCAGCCAGTCAACCCGGCCAGGGGGCCGCTATGGCTACACCTTC.

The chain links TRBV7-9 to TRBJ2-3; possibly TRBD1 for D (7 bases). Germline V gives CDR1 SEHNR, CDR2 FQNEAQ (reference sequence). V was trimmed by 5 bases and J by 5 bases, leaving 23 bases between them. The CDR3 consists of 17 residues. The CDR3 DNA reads TGTGCCAGCAGCCCGCAGGGGGGAGCCGCACTTAGAGATACGCAGTATTTT. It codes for CASSPQGGAALRDTQYF.

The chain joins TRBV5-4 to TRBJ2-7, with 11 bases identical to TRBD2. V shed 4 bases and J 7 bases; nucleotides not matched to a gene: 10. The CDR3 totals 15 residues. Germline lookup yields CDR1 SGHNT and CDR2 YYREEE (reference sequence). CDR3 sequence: CASSPDSGRAGEQYF. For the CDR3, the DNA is TGTGCCAGCAGCCCGGATAGCGGGAGGGCCGGAGAGCAGTACTTC.

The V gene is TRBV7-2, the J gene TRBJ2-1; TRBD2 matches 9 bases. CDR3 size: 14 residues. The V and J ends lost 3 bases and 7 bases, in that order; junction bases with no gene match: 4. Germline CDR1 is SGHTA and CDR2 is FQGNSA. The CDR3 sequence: CASSFRREGNEQFF. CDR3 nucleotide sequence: TGTGCCAGCAGCTTTCGGCGGGAGGGGAATGAGCAGTTCTTC.

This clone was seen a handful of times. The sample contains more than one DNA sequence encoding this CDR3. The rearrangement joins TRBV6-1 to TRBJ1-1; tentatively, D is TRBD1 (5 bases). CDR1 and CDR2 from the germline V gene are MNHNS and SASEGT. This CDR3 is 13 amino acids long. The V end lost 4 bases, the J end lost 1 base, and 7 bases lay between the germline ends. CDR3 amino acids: CASSVRGNTEAFF. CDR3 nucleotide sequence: TGTGCCAGCAGTGTAAGGGGGAACACTGAAGCTTTCTTT.

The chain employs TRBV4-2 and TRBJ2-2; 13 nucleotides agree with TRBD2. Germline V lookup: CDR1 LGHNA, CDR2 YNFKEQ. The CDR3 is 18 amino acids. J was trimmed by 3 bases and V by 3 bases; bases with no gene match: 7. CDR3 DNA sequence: TGTGCCAGCAGCCACCGCGGGACTAGCGGGATCGACACCGGGGAGCTGTTTTTT. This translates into CASSHRGTSGIDTGELFF.